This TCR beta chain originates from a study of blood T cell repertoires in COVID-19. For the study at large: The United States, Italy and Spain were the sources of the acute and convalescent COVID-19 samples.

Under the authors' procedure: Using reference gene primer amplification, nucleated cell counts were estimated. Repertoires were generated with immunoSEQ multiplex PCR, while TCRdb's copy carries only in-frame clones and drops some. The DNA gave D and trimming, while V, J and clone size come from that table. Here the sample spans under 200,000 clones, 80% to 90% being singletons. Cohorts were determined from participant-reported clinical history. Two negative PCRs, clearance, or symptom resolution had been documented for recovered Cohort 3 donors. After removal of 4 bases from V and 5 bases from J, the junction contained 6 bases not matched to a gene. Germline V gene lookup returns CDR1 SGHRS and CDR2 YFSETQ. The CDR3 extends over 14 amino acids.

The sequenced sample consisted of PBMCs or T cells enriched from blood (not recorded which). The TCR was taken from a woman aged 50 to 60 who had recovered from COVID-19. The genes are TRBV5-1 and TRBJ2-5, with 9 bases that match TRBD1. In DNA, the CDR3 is TGCGCCAGCAGCCGGGGGACAGGGCAGGAGACCCAGTACTTC. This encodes CASSRGTGQETQYF.